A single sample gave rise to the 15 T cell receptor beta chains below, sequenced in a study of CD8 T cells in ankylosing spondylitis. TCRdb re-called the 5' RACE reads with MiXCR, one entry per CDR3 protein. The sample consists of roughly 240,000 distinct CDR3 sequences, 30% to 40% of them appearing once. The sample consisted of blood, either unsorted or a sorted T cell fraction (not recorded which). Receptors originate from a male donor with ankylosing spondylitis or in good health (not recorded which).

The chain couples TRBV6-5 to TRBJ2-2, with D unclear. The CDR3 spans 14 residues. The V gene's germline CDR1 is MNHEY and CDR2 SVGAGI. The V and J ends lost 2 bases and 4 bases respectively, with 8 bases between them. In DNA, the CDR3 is TGTGCCAGCAGTTACGTTTTTGGCACCGGGGAGCTGTTTTTT. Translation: CASSYVFGTGELFF.

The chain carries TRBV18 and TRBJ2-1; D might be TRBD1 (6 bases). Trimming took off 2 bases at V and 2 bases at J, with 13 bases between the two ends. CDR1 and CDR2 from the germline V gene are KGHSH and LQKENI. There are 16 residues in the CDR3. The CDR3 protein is CASSPKAGTTYNEQFF. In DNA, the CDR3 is TGTGCCAGCTCACCAAAAGCAGGGACAACCTACAATGAGCAGTTCTTC.

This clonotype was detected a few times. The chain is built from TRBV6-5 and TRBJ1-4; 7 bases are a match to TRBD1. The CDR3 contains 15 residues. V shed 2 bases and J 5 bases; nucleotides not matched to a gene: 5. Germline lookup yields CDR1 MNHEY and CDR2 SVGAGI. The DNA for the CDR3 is TGTGCCAGCAGTTACCGCTTCAGGGGGAATGAAAAACTGTTTTTT. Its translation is CASSYRFRGNEKLFF.

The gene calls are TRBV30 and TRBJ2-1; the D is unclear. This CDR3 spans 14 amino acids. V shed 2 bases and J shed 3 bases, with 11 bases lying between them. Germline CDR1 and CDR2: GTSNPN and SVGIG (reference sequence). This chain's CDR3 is CAWSRADIYNEQFF. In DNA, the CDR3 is TGTGCCTGGAGTCGAGCAGACATCTACAATGAGCAGTTCTTC.

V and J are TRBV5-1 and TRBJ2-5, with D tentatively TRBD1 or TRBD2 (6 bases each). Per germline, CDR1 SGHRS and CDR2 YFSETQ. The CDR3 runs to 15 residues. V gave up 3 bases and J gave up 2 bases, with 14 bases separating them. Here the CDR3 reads CASSWAGTRQETQYF. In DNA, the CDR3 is TGCGCCAGCAGCTGGGCGGGGACAAGACAAGAGACCCAGTACTTC.

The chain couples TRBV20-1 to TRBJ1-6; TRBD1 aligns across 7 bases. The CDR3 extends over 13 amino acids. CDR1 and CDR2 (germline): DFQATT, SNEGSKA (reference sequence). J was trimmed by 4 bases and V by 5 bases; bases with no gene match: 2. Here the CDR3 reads CSALGQYNSPLHF. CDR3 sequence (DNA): TGCAGTGCTTTGGGACAGTATAATTCACCCCTCCACTTT.

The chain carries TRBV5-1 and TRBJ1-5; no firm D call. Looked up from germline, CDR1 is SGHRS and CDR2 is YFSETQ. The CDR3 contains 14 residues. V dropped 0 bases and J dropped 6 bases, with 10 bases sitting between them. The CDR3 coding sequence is TGCGCCAGCAGCTTGGGGTCAGGAGGTCAGCCCCAGCATTTT. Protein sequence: CASSLGSGGQPQHF.

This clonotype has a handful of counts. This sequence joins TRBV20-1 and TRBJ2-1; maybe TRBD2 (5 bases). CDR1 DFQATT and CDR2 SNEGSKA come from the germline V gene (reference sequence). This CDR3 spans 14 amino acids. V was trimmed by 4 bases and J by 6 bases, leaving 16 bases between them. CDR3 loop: CSATVPGVINEQFF. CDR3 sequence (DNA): TGCAGTGCTACGGTTCCCGGGGTGATCAATGAGCAGTTCTTC.

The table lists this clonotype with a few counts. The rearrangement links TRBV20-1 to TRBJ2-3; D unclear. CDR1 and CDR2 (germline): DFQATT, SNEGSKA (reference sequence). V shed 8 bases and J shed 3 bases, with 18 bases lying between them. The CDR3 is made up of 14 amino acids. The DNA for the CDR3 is TGCAGTATCCCCAGGACCCGTGGGACAGATACGCAGTATTTT. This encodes CSIPRTRGTDTQYF.

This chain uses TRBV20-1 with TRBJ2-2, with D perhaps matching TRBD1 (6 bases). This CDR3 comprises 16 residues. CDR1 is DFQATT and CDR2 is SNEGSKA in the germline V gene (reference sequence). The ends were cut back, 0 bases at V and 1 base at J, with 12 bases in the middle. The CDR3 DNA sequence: TGCAGTGCTAGAGATCGGCAGGGGTTGAACACCGGGGAGCTGTTTTTT. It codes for CSARDRQGLNTGELFF.

The CDR3 DNA sequence: TGTGCCAGCAGGGGAGGGGCGCAGACCCAGTACTTC. Translating it yields CASRGGAQTQYF. The chain carries TRBV6-5 and TRBJ2-5, with TRBD2 identical over 7 bases. This CDR3 is 12 amino acids long. Trimming cost V 6 bases and J 6 bases; bases outside gene matches: 4. Per germline, CDR1 MNHEY and CDR2 SVGAGI.

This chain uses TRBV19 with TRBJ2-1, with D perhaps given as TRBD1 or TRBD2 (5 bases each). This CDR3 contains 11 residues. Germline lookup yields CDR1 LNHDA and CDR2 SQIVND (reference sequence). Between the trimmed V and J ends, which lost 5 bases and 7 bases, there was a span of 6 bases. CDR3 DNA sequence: TGTGCCAGTAGTTGGGGGAATGAGCAGTTCTTC. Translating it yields CASSWGNEQFF. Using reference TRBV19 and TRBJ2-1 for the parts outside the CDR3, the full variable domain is DGGITQSPKYLFRKEGQNVTLSCEQNLNHDAMYWYRQDPGQGLRLIYYSQIVNDFQKGDIAEGYSVSREKKESFPLTVTSAQKNPTAFYLCASSWGNEQFFGPGTRLTVL.

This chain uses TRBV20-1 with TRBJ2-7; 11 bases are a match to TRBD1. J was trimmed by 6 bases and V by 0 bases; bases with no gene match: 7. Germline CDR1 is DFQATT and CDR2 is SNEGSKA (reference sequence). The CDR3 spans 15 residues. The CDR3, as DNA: TGCAGTGCTAGAGAGGTGGACAGGGGGCAAGGCGAGCAGTACTTC. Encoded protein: CSAREVDRGQGEQYF.

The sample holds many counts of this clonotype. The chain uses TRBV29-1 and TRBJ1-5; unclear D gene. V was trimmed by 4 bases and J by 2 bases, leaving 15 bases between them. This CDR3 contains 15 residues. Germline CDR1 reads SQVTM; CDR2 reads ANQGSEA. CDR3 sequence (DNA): TGCAGCGTTGTGGGCTCAGGAAAAGGCAATCAGCCCCAGCATTTT. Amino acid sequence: CSVVGSGKGNQPQHF.

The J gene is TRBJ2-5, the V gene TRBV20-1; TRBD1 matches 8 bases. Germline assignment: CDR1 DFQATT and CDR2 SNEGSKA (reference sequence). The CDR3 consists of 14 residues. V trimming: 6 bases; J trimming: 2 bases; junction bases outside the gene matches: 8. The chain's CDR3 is CSANRDRPQETQYF. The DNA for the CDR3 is TGCAGTGCAAACCGGGACAGGCCACAAGAGACCCAGTACTTC.